This TCR beta chain originates from a study of blood T cell repertoires in COVID-19. Study information: Samples taken during acute and convalescent COVID-19 were collected in the United States, Italy and Spain.

Original methodology: Amplification with reference gene primers provided the estimates of nucleated cell counts. Profiled with immunoSEQ multiplex PCR; TCRdb holds only in-frame clones, not every one. That table gives V, J and clone size, and the DNA gave D and trimming. The table lists some 100,000 clones, almost 90% of them singletons. CDR1 and CDR2 from the germline V gene are SGHNT and YENEEA. CDR3 length: 14 amino acids. Trimming cost V 5 bases and J 8 bases; bases outside gene matches: 6. This receptor was obtained from a human donor with active COVID-19. The donor label of this sample is uncertain. V gene TRBV11-3 combines with J gene TRBJ1-6, with 7 positions matching TRBD1. The sample was peripheral blood. CDR3 sequence: CASSKGGADSPLHF. CDR3 nucleotide sequence: TGTGCCAGCAGCAAAGGGGGCGCGGATTCACCCCTCCACTTT.